There are many counts of the clone carrying this TCR beta chain. The length of the CDR3 is 15 residues. CDR1 is MNHEY and CDR2 is SVGEGT in the germline V gene. V shed 7 bases and J 5 bases; nucleotides not matched to a gene: 7. The sample is drawn from a study of Graves' ophthalmopathy and Graves' hyperthyroidism. RNA transcripts were the template, and TCR beta CDR3 regions were amplified from them. An opening RT-PCR round employed HTBI primers and preceded a second-round multiplex PCR. TCRdb ran MiXCR on the multiplex PCR reads and lists one entry per CDR3 protein. This sample carries approximately 210,000 distinct CDR3 sequences, 25% to 35% of them seen once, and the ten largest clones take approximately 8.6%. Clinical symptoms, serum thyroxine, TRAb, thyroid ultrasound and orbital computed tomography were relied on for diagnosis.

The sample was peripheral blood. The clonotype was recovered from a man between 50 and 59 years old with Graves' ophthalmopathy. The chain recombines TRBV6-2 or TRBV6-3 with TRBJ2-7; 14 nucleotides agree with TRBD2. In nucleotides, the CDR3 is TGTGCCAGCACCGTAACGGGACTAGCGGGAGACGAGCAGTACTTC. This translates into CASTVTGLAGDEQYF.